Shown below are 6 T cell receptor beta chains from a single sample sequenced in a study of CD8 T cells in ankylosing spondylitis. TCRdb re-called the 5' RACE reads through MiXCR, storing one row per CDR3 protein. Counted here are about 130,000 distinct CDR3 sequences, 6.5% to 9% occurring once; the ten biggest clones make up more than 9%. Sequenced material: blood, either unsorted or a sorted T cell fraction (not recorded which). These receptors were taken from a male donor with ankylosing spondylitis or in good health (not recorded which).

This clonotype was found many times. The chain carries TRBV20-1 and TRBJ2-4; 7 bases map to TRBD1. The V gene end was trimmed by 5 bases and the J gene end by 8 bases; junction bases not matched to a gene: 9. Germline loops: CDR1 DFQATT, CDR2 SNEGSKA (reference sequence). The CDR3 has 13 amino acids. CDR3 nucleotides: TGCAGTGCTGGGGGACAGTCTGGGGACATTCAGTACTTC. This codes for CSAGGQSGDIQYF.

This clonotype was observed many times. The V gene is TRBV30, the J gene TRBJ1-2, with a tentative D call TRBD1 (5 bases). Germline lookup yields CDR1 GTSNPN and CDR2 SVGIG (reference sequence). The CDR3 loop spans 12 amino acids. V was pared by 1 base and J by 9 bases, with 12 bases between. The CDR3 here is CAWSAISGRYTF. The CDR3 DNA is TGTGCCTGGAGTGCCATCTCGGGACGCTACACCTTC. The whole variable domain, remainder taken from reference TRBV30 and TRBJ1-2, is SQTIHQWPATLVQPVGSPLSLECTVEGTSNPNLYWYRQAAGRGLQLLFYSVGIGQISSEVPQNLSASRPQDRQFILSSKKLLLSDSGFYLCAWSAISGRYTFGSGTRLTVV.

This clonotype was seen a few times. The J gene is TRBJ2-3, the V gene TRBV19, with 11 bases lining up with TRBD2. V dropped 4 bases and J dropped 6; count of bases not matched to a gene: 9. This CDR3 has 16 residues. Germline V gives CDR1 LNHDA, CDR2 SQIVND (reference sequence). In DNA, the CDR3 is TGTGCCAGTAGTACCTACGAGGCTAGCGGGAGGGATACGCAGTATTTT. Encoded protein: CASSTYEASGRDTQYF.

This clonotype was observed many times. The chain carries TRBV12-3 or TRBV12-4 and TRBJ2-3; maybe TRBD2 (6 bases). V shed 4 bases and J shed 0 bases, with 11 bases lying between them. The CDR3 is made up of 15 amino acids. CDR3 sequence (DNA): TGTGCCAGCAGTTCCGAACTAGCCAGCACAGATACGCAGTATTTT. It codes for CASSSELASTDTQYF.

In its sample, this clonotype was seen many times. This chain connects TRBV5-6 to TRBJ2-3; 8 bases match TRBD1. The CDR3 loop spans 13 amino acids. V was clipped by 5 bases and J by 6 bases; unmatched bases: 5. Germline CDR1 reads SGHDT; CDR2 reads YYEEEE. The chain's CDR3 is CASRYRGSDTQYF. As DNA, the CDR3 is TGTGCCAGCAGATACAGGGGGTCGGATACGCAGTATTTT.

This clonotype was seen at least ten times. The V call is TRBV11-1, the J call TRBJ2-2; D might be TRBD2 (5 bases). CDR1 SGHAT and CDR2 FQDESV come from the germline V gene (reference sequence). The CDR3 consists of 18 residues. The V end lost 6 bases, the J end lost 2 bases, and 22 bases lay between the germline ends. The CDR3 sequence is CASSPPSLAGVNTGELFF. The CDR3, as DNA: TGTGCCAGCAGTCCCCCATCTCTAGCCGGCGTTAACACCGGGGAGCTGTTTTTT.